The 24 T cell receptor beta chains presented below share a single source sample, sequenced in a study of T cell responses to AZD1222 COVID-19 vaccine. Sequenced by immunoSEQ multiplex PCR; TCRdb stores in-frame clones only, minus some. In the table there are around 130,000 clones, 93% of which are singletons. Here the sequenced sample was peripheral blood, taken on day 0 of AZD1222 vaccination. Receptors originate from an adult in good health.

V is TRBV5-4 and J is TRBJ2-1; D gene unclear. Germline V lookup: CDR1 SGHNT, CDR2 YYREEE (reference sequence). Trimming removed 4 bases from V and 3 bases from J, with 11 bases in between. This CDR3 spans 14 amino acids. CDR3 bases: TGTGCCAGCAGCCCCGCAGGTGGCTACAATGAGCAGTTCTTC. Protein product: CASSPAGGYNEQFF.

The CDR3 DNA is TGTGCCAGCAGTACGCACCAAAGGGGGGGTCAGACCCAGTACTTC. It specifies CASSTHQRGGQTQYF. The chain recombines TRBV6-5 with TRBJ2-5; D may be TRBD2 (7 bases). CDR3 size: 15 residues. CDR1 is MNHEY, CDR2 SVGAGI, per germline. V shed 5 bases and J shed 6 bases, with 19 bases lying between them.

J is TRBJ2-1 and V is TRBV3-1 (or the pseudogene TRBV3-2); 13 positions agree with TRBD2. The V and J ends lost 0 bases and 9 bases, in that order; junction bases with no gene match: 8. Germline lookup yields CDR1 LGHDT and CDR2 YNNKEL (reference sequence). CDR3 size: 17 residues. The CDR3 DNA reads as TGTGCCAGCAGCCAAGAGGAAACCGGGACTAGCGGGATTGAGCAGTTCTTC. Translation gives CASSQEETGTSGIEQFF.

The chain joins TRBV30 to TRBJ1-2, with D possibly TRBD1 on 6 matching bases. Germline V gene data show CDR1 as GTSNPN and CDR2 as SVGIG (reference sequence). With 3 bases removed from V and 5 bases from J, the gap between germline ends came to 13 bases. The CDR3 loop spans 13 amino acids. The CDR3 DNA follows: TGTGCCTGGAGAAGAGGGGGTACTTATGGCTACACCTTC. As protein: CAWRRGGTYGYTF.

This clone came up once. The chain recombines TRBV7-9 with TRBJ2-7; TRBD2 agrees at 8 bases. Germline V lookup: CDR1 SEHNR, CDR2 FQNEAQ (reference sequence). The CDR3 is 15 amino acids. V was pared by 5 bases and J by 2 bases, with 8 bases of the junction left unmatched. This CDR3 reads CASSPKAGATYEQYF. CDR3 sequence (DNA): TGTGCCAGCAGCCCAAAAGCGGGAGCAACCTACGAGCAGTACTTC.

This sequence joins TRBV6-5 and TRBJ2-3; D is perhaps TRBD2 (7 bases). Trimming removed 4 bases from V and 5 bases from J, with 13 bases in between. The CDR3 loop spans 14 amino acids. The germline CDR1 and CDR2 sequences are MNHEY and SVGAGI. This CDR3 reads CASSFRGAQDTQYF. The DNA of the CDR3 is TGTGCCAGCAGTTTCCGGGGGGCCCAAGATACGCAGTATTTT.

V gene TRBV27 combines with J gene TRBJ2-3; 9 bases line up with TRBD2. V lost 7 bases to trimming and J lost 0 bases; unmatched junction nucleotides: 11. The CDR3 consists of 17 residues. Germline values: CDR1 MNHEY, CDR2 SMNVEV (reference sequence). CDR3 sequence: CASTLRPSGTSTDTQYF. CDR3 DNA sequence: TGTGCCAGCACCCTAAGGCCTAGCGGGACCAGCACAGATACGCAGTATTTT.

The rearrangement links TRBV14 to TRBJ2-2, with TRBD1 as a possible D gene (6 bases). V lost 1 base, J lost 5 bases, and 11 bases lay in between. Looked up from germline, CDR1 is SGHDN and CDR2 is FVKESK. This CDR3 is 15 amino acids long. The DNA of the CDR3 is TGTGCCAGCAGCCAAGCAGGGGAAGGGACCGGGGAGCTGTTTTTT. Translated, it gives CASSQAGEGTGELFF.

CDR3 in DNA: TGTGCCAGCAGCTTGGGTGACGCGGGCCGGTACTTC. Its translation: CASSLGDAGRYF. The V gene is TRBV5-6, the J gene TRBJ2-7, with a tentative D call TRBD2 (5 bases). The V gene lost 0 bases and the J gene lost 12 bases, with 13 bases spanning the gap. The germline V gene has CDR1 SGHDT and CDR2 YYEEEE. The CDR3 sequence is 12 residues long.

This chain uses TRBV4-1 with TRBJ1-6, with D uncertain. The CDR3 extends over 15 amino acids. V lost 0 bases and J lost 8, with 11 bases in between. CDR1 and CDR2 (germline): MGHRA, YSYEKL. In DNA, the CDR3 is TGCGCCAGCAGCCAAGACCCGGGAGTTGATTCACCCCTCCACTTT. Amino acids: CASSQDPGVDSPLHF.

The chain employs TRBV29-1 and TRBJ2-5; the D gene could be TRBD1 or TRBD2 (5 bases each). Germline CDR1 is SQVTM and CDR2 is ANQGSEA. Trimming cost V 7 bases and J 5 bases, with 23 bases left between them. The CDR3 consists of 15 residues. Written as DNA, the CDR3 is TGCAGCGCTGTGAGAGTGGGGAGTTGGGGGGAGACCCAGTACTTC. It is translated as CSAVRVGSWGETQYF.

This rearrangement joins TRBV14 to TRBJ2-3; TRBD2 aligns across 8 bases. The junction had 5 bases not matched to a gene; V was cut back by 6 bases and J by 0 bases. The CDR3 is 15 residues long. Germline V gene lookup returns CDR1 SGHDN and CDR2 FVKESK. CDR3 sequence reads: CASRSSSGSTDTQYF. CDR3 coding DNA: TGTGCCAGCAGGAGTTCTAGCGGGAGCACAGATACGCAGTATTTT.

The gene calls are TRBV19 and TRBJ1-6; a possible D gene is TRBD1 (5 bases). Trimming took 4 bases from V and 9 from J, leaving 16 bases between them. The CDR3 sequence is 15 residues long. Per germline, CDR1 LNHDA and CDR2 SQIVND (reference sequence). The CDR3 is CASSTLGGSGSPLHF. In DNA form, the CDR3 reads TGTGCCAGTAGTACCCTCGGGGGTAGTGGTTCACCCCTCCACTTT. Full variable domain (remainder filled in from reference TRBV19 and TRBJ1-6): DGGITQSPKYLFRKEGQNVTLSCEQNLNHDAMYWYRQDPGQGLRLIYYSQIVNDFQKGDIAEGYSVSREKKESFPLTVTSAQKNPTAFYLCASSTLGGSGSPLHFGNGTRLTVT.

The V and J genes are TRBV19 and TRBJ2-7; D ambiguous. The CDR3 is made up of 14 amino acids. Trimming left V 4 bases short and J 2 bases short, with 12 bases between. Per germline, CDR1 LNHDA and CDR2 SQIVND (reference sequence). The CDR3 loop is CASSTPIGTYEQYF. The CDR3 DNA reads TGTGCCAGTAGTACGCCGATTGGCACCTACGAGCAGTACTTC.

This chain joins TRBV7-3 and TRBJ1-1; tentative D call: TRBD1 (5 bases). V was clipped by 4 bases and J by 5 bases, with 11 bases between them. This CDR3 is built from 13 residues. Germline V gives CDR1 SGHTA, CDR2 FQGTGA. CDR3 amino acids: CASSSTQGTEAFF. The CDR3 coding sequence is TGTGCCAGCAGCTCCACGCAGGGAACTGAAGCTTTCTTT.

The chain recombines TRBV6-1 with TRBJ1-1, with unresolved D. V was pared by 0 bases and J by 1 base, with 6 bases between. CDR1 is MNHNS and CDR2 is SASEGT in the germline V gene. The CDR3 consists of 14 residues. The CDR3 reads CASSEALKNTEAFF. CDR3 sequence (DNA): TGTGCCAGCAGTGAAGCGCTAAAGAACACTGAAGCTTTCTTT.

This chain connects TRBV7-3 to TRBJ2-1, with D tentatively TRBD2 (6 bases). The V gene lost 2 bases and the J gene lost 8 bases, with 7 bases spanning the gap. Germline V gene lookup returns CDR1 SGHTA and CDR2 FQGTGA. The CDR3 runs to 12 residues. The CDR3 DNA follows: TGTGCCAGCAGCTTAGGAGGGGATGAGCAGTTCTTC. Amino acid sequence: CASSLGGDEQFF. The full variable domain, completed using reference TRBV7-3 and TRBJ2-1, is GAGVSQTPSNKVTEKGKYVELRCDPISGHTALYWYRQSLGQGPEFLIYFQGTGAADDSGLPNDRFFAVRPEGSVSTLKIQRTERGDSAVYLCASSLGGDEQFFGPGTRLTVL.

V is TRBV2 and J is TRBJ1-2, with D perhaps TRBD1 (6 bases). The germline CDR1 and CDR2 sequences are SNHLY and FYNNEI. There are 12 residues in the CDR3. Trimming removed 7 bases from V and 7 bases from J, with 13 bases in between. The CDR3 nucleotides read TGTGCCAGCATTCCAGGGGCTTCTGGCTACACCTTC. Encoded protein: CASIPGASGYTF.

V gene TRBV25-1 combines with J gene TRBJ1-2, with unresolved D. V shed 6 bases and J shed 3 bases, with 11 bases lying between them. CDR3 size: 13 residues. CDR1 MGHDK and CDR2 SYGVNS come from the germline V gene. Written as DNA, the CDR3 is TGTGCCAGCAGAGACGACCAGTACTATGGCTACACCTTC. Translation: CASRDDQYYGYTF.

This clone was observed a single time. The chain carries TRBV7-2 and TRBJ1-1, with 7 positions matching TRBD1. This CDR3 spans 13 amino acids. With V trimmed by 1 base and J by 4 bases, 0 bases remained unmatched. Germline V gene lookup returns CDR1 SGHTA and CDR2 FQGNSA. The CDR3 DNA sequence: TGTGCCAGCAGCTTAGGACAGGGCACTGAAGCTTTCTTT. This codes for CASSLGQGTEAFF.

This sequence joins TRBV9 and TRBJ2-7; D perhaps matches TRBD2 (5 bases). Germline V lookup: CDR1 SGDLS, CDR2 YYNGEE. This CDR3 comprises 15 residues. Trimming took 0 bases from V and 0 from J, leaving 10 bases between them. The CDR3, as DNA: TGTGCCAGCAGCGTAGAAGGGAGTAGCTCCTACGAGCAGTACTTC. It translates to CASSVEGSSSYEQYF.

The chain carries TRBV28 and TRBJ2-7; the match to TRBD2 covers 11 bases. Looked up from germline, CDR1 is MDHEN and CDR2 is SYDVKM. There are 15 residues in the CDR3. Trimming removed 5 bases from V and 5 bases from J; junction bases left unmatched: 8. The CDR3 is CASSQTSGRVHEQYF. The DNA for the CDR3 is TGTGCCAGCAGTCAAACTAGCGGGAGAGTCCACGAGCAGTACTTC.

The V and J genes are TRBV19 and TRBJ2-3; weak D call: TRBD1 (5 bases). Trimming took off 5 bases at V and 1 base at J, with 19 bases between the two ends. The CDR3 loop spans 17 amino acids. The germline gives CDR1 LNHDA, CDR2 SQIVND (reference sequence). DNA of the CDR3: TGTGCCAGTAGTTCAGGGCTTGGGCAGTACGGCACAGATACGCAGTATTTT. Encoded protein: CASSSGLGQYGTDTQYF.

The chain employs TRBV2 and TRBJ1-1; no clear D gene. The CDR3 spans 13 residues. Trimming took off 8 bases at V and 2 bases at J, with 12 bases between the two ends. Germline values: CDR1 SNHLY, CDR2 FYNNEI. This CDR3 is CASPAGKNTEAFF. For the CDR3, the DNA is TGTGCCAGCCCTGCCGGGAAAAACACTGAAGCTTTCTTT.